Here is one TCR beta chain with its context. This clone was picked up one time. Its antigen specificity is not known. No much larger clonotype is one base removed from it; base qualities were not supplied. This specimen belongs to a study of T cell responses to AZD1222 COVID-19 vaccine (dated by TCRdb to about 2021). About the investigation overall: TCR sequencing covered fewer than 250 trial participants: around 210 given two doses of AZD1222 and approximately 26 given two doses of MenACWY control vaccine. Enrollment into the trials was organized by age into subgroups of 18-55, 56-69 and 70-plus years, and those subgroups contained approximately 150, 30 and 60 TCR-sequenced participants, respectively.

Overall study outcomes, separate from this receptor: Because no day 14 peak-response samples were available, the repertoires could be characterized only after the peak T cell response. A significant rise in spike-specific TCR breadth and depth was observed after two AZD1222 doses relative to day 0 and relative to MenACWY recipients. Epitopes outside the regions mutated in the B.1.351 and B.1.1.7 variants were reportedly recognized by nearly half of the unique spike-specific TCRs. The whole spike protein was spanned by vaccine-associated CD4 TCRs, and dominant responses were seen in regions 160-218 and 743-854. Only five to seven AZD1222 recipients were SARS-CoV-2 seropositive at baseline, limiting conclusions about previously exposed vaccinees. The 56-69-year group was small, and its depth increase did not reach significance, likely because of low power. Participants were mostly white British, with more females than males. The authors suggested clonal diversity may have been underestimated.

The CDR3 regions of human TCRbeta chains were subjected to immunosequencing. The authors' pipeline ran thus. Repertoire TCRs were checked for matches against a reference library of SARS-CoV-2-specific TCRs that had been generated using the MIRA antigen-specificity platform. Breadth was defined as the fraction of unique TCRs that were SARS-CoV-2-associated. Depth was defined as the fraction of total T cells that were SARS-CoV-2-associated. Each spike-specific TCR was assigned to its reactive spike region and to a CD4 or CD8 class using the MIRA data. Log10-transformed breadth and depth values were compared by one-way ANOVA with Sidak's multiple comparisons tests. Drawn from immuneACCESS, this table holds only the in-frame rearrangements with V and J called that TCRdb kept. Clones are partly lost; checked studies trace under half to an unresolved V gene and leave the rest unexplained. V, J and clone size are those of that table, while D and trimming were read from the DNA. For this sample there are over 130,000 clones; 92% appear just once. The ten largest clones take up more than 3% of the sample.

The junction shows trimming of 8 bases on V and 7 bases on J, and the gene matches do not reach 11 bases of it. The CDR3 holds 14 amino acids from the cysteine to the phenylalanine. The only DNA kept is the CDR3, 42 bases in frame from the first base. As encoded in the germline V gene, CDR1 is MDHEN while CDR2 is SYDVKM. The time point label, as the study defines it: about 28 days (+/-7) after the second vaccine dose. AZD1222 recipients given second doses at about 4 weeks or at about 12 weeks were pooled, since spike-specific TCR depth and breadth were not found to differ between the two schedules. Vaccinee samples were obtained from the UK trials COV001 and COV002, which included a single-blind randomized controlled phase 2/3 trial of AZD1222 (ChAdOx1 nCoV-19) in healthy adults. For TCRbeta chain sequencing, PBMC samples from trial participants were taken at day 0 and at day 28 after the second dose.

Sequencing used peripheral blood, obtained 28 days after the second AZD1222 dose. The V and J segments used are TRBV28 and TRBJ1-5; a stretch of 7 junction bases matches TRBD1. The TCR sequence derives from an adult who received the AZD1222 COVID-19 vaccine. The CDR3 protein: CASSMRAGGQPQHF. The nucleotide sequence is TGTGCCAGCTCTATGCGGGCAGGGGGGCAGCCCCAGCATTTT.